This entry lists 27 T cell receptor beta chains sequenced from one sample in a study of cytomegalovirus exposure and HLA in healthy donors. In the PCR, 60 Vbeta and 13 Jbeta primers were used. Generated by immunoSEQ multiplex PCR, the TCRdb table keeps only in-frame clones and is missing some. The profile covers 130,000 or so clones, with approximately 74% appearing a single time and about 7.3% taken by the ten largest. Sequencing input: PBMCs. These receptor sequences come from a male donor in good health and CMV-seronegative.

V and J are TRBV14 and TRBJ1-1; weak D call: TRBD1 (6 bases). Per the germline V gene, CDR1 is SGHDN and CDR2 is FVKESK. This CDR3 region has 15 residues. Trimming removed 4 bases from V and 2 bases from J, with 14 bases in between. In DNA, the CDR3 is TGTGCCAGCAGCCGACCTACAGGGTTAAACACTGAAGCTTTCTTT. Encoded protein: CASSRPTGLNTEAFF.

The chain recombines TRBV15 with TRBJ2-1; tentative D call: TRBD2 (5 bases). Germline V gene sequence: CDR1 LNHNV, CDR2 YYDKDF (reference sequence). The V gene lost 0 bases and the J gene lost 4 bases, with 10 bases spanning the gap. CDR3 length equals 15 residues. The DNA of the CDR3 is TGTGCCACCAGCAGAGATCTTGAGGGTTACAATGAGCAGTTCTTC. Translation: CATSRDLEGYNEQFF.

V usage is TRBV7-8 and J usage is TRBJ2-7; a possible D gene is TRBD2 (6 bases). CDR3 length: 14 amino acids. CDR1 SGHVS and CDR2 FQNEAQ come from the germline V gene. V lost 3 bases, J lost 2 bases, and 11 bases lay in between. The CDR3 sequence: CASSLGLAPYEQYF. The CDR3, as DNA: TGTGCCAGCAGCTTGGGGCTAGCGCCCTACGAGCAGTACTTC.

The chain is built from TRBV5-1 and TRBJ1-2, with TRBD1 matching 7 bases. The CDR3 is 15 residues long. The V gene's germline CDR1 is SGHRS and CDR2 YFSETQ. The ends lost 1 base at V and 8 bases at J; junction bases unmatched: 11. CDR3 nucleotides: TGCGCCAGCAGCTTGACCCCCGACAGGGTGGGAGGCTACACCTTC. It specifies CASSLTPDRVGGYTF.

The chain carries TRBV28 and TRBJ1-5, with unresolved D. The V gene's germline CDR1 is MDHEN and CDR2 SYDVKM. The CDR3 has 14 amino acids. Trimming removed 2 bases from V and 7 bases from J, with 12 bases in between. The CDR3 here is CASSLQYRGQPQHF. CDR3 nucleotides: TGTGCCAGCAGTTTACAATACAGAGGGCAGCCCCAGCATTTT. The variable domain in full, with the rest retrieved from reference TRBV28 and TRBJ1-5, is DVKVTQSSRYLVKRTGEKVFLECVQDMDHENMFWYRQDPGLGLRLIYFSYDVKMKEKGDIPEGYSVSREKKERFSLILESASTNQTSMYLCASSLQYRGQPQHFGDGTRLSIL.

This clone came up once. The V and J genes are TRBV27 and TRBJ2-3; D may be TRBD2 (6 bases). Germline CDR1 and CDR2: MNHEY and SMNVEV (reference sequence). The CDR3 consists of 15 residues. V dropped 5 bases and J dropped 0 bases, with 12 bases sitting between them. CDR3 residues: CASSPDYESTDTQYF. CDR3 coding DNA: TGTGCCAGCAGTCCGGACTACGAGAGCACAGATACGCAGTATTTT.

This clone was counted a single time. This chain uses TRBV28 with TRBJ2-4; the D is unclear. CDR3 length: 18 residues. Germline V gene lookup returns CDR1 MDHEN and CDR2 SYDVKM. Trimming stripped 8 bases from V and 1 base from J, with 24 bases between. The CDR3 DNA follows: TGTGCCAGCCGCTCTCCCCGGCAGCCCGACGGGGCCAAAAACATTCAGTACTTC. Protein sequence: CASRSPRQPDGAKNIQYF.

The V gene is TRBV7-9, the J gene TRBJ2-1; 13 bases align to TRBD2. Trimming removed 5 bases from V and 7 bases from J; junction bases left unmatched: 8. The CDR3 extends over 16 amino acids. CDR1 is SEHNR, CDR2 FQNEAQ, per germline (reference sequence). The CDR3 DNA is TGTGCCAGCAGCGCTCGGACTAGCGGGAGTCGGAATGAGCAGTTCTTC. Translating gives CASSARTSGSRNEQFF.

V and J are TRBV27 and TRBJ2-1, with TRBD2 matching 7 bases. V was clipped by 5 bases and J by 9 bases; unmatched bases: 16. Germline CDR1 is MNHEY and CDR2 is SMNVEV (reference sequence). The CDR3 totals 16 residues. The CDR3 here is CASSPPSGVRRGEQFF. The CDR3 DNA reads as TGTGCCAGCAGTCCTCCCAGCGGGGTTCGGAGGGGTGAGCAGTTCTTC.

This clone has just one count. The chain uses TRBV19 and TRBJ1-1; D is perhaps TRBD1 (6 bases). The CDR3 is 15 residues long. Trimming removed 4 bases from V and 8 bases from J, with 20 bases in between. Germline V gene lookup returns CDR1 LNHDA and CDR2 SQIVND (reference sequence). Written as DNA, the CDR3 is TGTGCCAGTAGTACCTCGACAGGACGTACAGGAGAAGCTTTCTTT. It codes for CASSTSTGRTGEAFF.

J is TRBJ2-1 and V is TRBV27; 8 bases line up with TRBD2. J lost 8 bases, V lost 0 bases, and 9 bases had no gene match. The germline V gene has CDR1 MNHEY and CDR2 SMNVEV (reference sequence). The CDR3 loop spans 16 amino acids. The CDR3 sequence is CASSLSRPAGVYEQFF. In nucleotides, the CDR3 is TGTGCCAGCAGTTTATCTCGACCAGCGGGAGTTTATGAGCAGTTCTTC.

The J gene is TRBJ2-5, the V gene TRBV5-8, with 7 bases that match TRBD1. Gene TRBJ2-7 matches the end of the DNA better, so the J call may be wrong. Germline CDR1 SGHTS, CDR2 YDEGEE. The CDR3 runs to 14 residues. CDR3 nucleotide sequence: TGTGCCAGCAGCTTGGGGGACAGCCGCTACGAGCAGTACTTC. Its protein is CASSLGDSRYEQYF.

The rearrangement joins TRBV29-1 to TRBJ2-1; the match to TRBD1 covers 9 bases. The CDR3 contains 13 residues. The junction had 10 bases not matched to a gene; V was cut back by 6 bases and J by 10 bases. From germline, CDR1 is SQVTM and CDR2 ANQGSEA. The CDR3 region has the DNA TGCAGCGTCCATGGGGACAGGGCATTGGAGCAGTTCTTC. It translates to CSVHGDRALEQFF.

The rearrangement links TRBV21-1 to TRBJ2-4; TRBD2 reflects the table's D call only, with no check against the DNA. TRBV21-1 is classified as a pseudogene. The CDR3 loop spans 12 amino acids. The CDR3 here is CAPSGAKNIQYF. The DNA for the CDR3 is TGTGCCCCCAGCGGGGCCAAAAACATTCAGTACTTC.

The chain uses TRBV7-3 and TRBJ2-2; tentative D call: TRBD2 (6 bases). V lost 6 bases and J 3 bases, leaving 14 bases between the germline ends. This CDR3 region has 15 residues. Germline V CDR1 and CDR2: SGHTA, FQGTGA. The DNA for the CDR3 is TGTGCCAGCAGTCCCACTAGCTCTTACACCGGGGAGCTGTTTTTT. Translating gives CASSPTSSYTGELFF.

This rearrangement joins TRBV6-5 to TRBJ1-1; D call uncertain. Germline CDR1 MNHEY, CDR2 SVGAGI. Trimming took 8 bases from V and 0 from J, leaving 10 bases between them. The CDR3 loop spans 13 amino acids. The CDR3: CASERSMNTEAFF. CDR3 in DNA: TGTGCCAGCGAGCGGAGCATGAACACTGAAGCTTTCTTT.

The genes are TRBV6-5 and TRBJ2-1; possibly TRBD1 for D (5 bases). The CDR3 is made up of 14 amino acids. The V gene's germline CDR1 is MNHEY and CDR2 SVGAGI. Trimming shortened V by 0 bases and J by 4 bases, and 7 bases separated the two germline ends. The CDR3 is CASSYSTAYNEQFF. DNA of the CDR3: TGTGCCAGCAGTTACTCGACAGCTTACAATGAGCAGTTCTTC.

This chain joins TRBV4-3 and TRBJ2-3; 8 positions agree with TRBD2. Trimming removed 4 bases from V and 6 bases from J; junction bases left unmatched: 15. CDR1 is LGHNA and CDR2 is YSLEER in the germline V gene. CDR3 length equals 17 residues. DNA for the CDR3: TGCGCCAGCAGCCCGGCCATTGTGGCGGGGGGTATCGATACGCAGTATTTT. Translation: CASSPAIVAGGIDTQYF.

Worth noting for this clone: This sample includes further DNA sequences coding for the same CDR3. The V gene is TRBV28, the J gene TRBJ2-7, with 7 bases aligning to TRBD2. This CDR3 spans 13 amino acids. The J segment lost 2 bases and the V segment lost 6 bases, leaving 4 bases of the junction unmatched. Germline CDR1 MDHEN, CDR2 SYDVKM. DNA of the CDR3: TGTGCCAGCAGCCGGGCGGGGGCCTACGAGCAGTACTTC. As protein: CASSRAGAYEQYF.

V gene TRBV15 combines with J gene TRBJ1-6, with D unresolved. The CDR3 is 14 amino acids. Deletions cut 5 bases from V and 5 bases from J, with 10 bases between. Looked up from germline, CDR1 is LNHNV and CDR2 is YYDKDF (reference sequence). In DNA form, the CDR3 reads TGTGCCACCAGCGTCGACTCGAATAATTCACCCCTCCACTTT. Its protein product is CATSVDSNNSPLHF.

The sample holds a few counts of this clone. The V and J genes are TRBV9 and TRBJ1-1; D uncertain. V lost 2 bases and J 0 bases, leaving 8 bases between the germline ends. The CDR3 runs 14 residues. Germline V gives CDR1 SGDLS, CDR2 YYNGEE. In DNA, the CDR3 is TGTGCCAGCAGCGTGAACATATTGAACACTGAAGCTTTCTTT. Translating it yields CASSVNILNTEAFF.

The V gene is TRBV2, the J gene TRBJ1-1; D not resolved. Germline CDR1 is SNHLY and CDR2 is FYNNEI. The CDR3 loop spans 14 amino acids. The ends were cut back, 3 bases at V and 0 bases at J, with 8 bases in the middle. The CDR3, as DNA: TGTGCCAGCAGTGAGGCAGTTATGAACACTGAAGCTTTCTTT. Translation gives CASSEAVMNTEAFF.

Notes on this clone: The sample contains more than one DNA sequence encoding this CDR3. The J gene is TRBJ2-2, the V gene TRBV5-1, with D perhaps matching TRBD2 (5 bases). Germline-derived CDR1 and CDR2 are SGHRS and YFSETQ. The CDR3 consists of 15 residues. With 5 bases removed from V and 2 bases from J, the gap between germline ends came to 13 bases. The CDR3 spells CASSWTGTNTGELFF. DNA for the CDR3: TGCGCCAGCAGTTGGACGGGAACTAACACCGGGGAGCTGTTTTTT.

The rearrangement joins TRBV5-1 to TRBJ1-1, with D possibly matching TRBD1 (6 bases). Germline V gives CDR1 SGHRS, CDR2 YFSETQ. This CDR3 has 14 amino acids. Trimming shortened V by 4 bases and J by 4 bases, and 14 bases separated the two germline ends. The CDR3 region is CASSPQGWGTEAFF. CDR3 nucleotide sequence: TGCGCCAGCAGCCCACAGGGTTGGGGCACTGAAGCTTTCTTT.

CDR3 protein: CASSGRQGRMYEQYF. Here the CDR3 DNA reads TGTGCCAGCAGTGGCAGACAGGGAAGGATGTACGAGCAGTACTTC. The chain is built from TRBV28 and TRBJ2-7; 7 bases are shared with TRBD1. This CDR3 contains 15 residues. Germline V gives CDR1 MDHEN, CDR2 SYDVKM. V lost 5 bases and J lost 4; bases outside the gene matches: 11.

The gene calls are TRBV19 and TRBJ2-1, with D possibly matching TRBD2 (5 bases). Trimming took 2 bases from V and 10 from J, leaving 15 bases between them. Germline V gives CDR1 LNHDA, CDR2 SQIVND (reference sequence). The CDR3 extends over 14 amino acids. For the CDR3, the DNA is TGTGCCAGTAGTATAAATCGGGGAAGCCAAGAGCAGTTCTTC. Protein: CASSINRGSQEQFF.

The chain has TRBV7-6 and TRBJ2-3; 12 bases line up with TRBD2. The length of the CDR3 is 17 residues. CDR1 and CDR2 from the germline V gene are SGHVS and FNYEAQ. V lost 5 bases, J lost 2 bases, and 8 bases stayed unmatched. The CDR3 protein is CASSAGLAGRDTDTQYF. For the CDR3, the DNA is TGTGCCAGCAGCGCCGGACTAGCGGGGAGAGACACAGATACGCAGTATTTT.